A single sample gave rise to the 23 T cell receptor beta chains below, sequenced in a study of blood T cell repertoires in COVID-19 (dated by TCRdb to 2019 to 2021). The method behind the library was the immunoSEQ multiplex PCR assay. In TCRdb, the immuneACCESS table is reduced to in-frame sequences with V and J assigned. These tables do not hold every clone; where another copy was compared, an unresolved V gene accounts for under half, and the others remain unexplained. The sample table shows a few hundred thousand clones, and around 81% are seen once. Of the sample, about 4.5% is held by the ten largest clones. Sequenced material: PBMCs or T cells enriched from blood (not recorded which). These TCRs come from a man aged 25-45 years with acute COVID-19.

This chain links TRBV27 with TRBJ2-1; 13 nucleotides line up with TRBD2. This CDR3 region has 15 residues. Trimming removed 4 bases from V and 7 bases from J; junction bases left unmatched: 4. Per the germline V gene, CDR1 is MNHEY and CDR2 is SMNVEV (reference sequence). Here the CDR3 reads CASSSPTSGGNEQFF. The CDR3 bases are TGTGCCAGCAGTTCCCCGACTAGCGGGGGGAATGAGCAGTTCTTC.

The rearrangement joins TRBV27 to TRBJ2-7; D may be TRBD2 (6 bases). The germline V gene encodes CDR1 MNHEY and CDR2 SMNVEV (reference sequence). The CDR3 sequence is 13 residues long. Between the trimmed V and J ends, which lost 4 bases and 4 bases, there was a span of 11 bases. The CDR3 DNA reads TGTGCCAGCAGTTCTTTTGCGGGGTACGAGCAGTACTTC. Translating gives CASSSFAGYEQYF.

The chain uses TRBV28 and TRBJ1-6; D is possibly TRBD1 (6 bases). CDR3 length: 14 amino acids. Per the germline V gene, CDR1 is MDHEN and CDR2 is SYDVKM. The V and J ends lost 5 bases and 9 bases respectively, with 14 bases between them. CDR3 in amino acids: CASSTGTLGSPLHF. CDR3 DNA: TGTGCCAGCAGTACAGGGACCTTAGGTTCACCCCTCCACTTT.

The rearrangement uses TRBV7-9 and TRBJ1-6, with D tentatively TRBD1 (5 bases). The CDR3 runs 13 residues. Trimming left V 4 bases short and J 9 bases short, with 10 bases between. Germline lookup yields CDR1 SEHNR and CDR2 FQNEAQ (reference sequence). The CDR3 DNA is TGTGCCAGCAGCTCGGGGGACTTTTCACCCCTCCACTTT. It specifies CASSSGDFSPLHF.

This chain uses TRBV4-1 with TRBJ1-6; D is undetermined. V dropped 0 bases and J dropped 0 bases, with 6 bases sitting between them. The length of the CDR3 is 16 residues. Looked up from germline, CDR1 is MGHRA and CDR2 is YSYEKL. The CDR3 reads CASSQDMSSYNSPLHF. The CDR3 nucleotides read TGCGCCAGCAGCCAAGATATGAGCTCCTATAATTCACCCCTCCACTTT.

The CDR3 is CASSSAGTGDEKLFF. The CDR3 nucleotides are TGTGCCAGTAGTTCGGCCGGGACAGGGGATGAAAAACTGTTTTTT. This sequence joins TRBV19 and TRBJ1-4; 10 bases agree with TRBD1. Per germline, CDR1 LNHDA and CDR2 SQIVND (reference sequence). The CDR3 spans 15 residues. The trim removed 5 bases at V and 6 bases at J, leaving 6 bases unmatched.

This clone was seen only a few times. The chain links TRBV4-1 to TRBJ2-5; the match to TRBD2 covers 14 bases. The CDR3 runs to 16 residues. Germline V gene sequence: CDR1 MGHRA, CDR2 YSYEKL. Trimming at V came to 3 bases and at J to 5 bases, leaving 5 bases not matched to a gene. The CDR3 nucleotides read TGCGCCAGCAGCCAGACTAGCGGGGGGGCTTCGGAGACCCAGTACTTC. Residues: CASSQTSGGASETQYF.

CDR3 sequence reads: CASSYGAGRREQYF. The DNA for the CDR3 is TGTGCCAGCAGTTACGGGGCAGGAAGGCGCGAGCAGTACTTC. This chain joins TRBV6-5 and TRBJ2-7; a weak D match, TRBD1 (5 bases). The CDR3 is 14 residues long. Germline V lookup: CDR1 MNHEY, CDR2 SVGAGI. V lost 2 bases and J 6 bases, leaving 14 bases between the germline ends.

The sample holds a few counts of this clone. The CDR3 coding sequence is TGCGCCAGCAGCCCGGACAGTGATCGTGCACCCCTCCACTTT. Amino acid sequence: CASSPDSDRAPLHF. The V and J genes are TRBV4-1 and TRBJ1-6, with D perhaps TRBD1 (6 bases). Trimming left V 4 bases short and J 11 bases short, with 15 bases between. In germline, CDR1 is MGHRA, CDR2 YSYEKL. The CDR3 consists of 14 residues.

This clone was detected a few times. V and J are TRBV7-9 and TRBJ1-2; 7 bases align to TRBD1. Unmatched junction bases numbered 10, after V lost 5 bases and J lost 4 bases. Looked up from germline, CDR1 is SEHNR and CDR2 is FQNEAQ (reference sequence). The CDR3 consists of 15 residues. The CDR3 DNA reads TGTGCCAGCAGCACAGTCCAGGGGGTATTCTATGGCTACACCTTC. Protein product: CASSTVQGVFYGYTF.

The chain uses TRBV19 and TRBJ2-1; D possibly corresponds to TRBD2 (6 bases). The V gene's germline CDR1 is LNHDA and CDR2 SQIVND (reference sequence). The CDR3 loop spans 17 amino acids. Trimming shortened V by 5 bases and J by 2 bases, and 19 bases separated the two germline ends. The CDR3 DNA follows: TGTGCCAGTAGTTGGAGGAGGGCCCGGGGAACCTACAATGAGCAGTTCTTC. Its translation: CASSWRRARGTYNEQFF.

The J gene is TRBJ1-1, the V gene TRBV7-9; 9 nucleotides line up with TRBD1. Germline lookup yields CDR1 SEHNR and CDR2 FQNEAQ (reference sequence). The CDR3 extends over 15 amino acids. J was trimmed by 5 bases and V by 5 bases; bases with no gene match: 9. The CDR3: CASSKQATGGTEAFF. The CDR3 coding sequence is TGTGCCAGCAGCAAACAGGCGACAGGGGGAACTGAAGCTTTCTTT.

The rearrangement links TRBV6-5 to TRBJ1-6; the match to TRBD1 covers 7 bases. Germline trimming cut 8 bases from V and 6 bases from J; bases unmatched to any gene: 4. The CDR3 length is 13 residues. Germline assignment: CDR1 MNHEY and CDR2 SVGAGI. CDR3 in amino acids: CASQGVANSPLHF. Written as DNA, the CDR3 is TGTGCCAGCCAGGGGGTGGCTAATTCACCCCTCCACTTT.

V and J are TRBV19 and TRBJ1-2; a weak D match, TRBD1 (5 bases). Per germline, CDR1 LNHDA and CDR2 SQIVND (reference sequence). The CDR3 runs 14 residues. The V and J ends lost 8 bases and 4 bases respectively, with 17 bases between them. CDR3 amino acids: CASESRQSFYGYTF. The CDR3 DNA reads TGTGCCAGTGAGTCCCGACAGTCATTCTATGGCTACACCTTC.

V gene TRBV19 combines with J gene TRBJ2-2, with TRBD1 identical over 7 bases. The germline gives CDR1 LNHDA, CDR2 SQIVND (reference sequence). The CDR3 has 14 residues. Trimming cost V 5 bases and J 7 bases; bases outside gene matches: 7. The CDR3 loop reads CASSATGQSGELFF. CDR3 DNA: TGTGCCAGTAGTGCGACAGGGCAAAGCGGGGAGCTGTTTTTT.

V and J are TRBV4-2 and TRBJ2-3; TRBD2 matches at 8 bases. The CDR3 sequence is 15 residues long. Germline V gene data show CDR1 as LGHNA and CDR2 as YNFKEQ. V gave up 0 bases and J gave up 4 bases; unmatched junction bases: 3. The CDR3 loop reads CASSQEAGGADTQYF. In DNA, the CDR3 is TGTGCCAGCAGCCAAGAGGCCGGGGGGGCAGATACGCAGTATTTT.

This chain links TRBV2 with TRBJ2-7; D may be TRBD1 (6 bases). Trimming pared 6 bases from V and 4 bases from J, leaving 22 bases between. From germline, CDR1 is SNHLY and CDR2 FYNNEI. The CDR3 has 16 amino acids. CDR3 DNA sequence: TGTGCCAGCAGCCGGGGAACAGGGTATTCCACTTACGAGCAGTACTTC. Translating it yields CASSRGTGYSTYEQYF.

The chain combines TRBV7-9 with TRBJ1-2; D remains ambiguous. Looked up from germline, CDR1 is SEHNR and CDR2 is FQNEAQ (reference sequence). V gave up 5 bases and J gave up 8 bases, with 12 bases separating them. This CDR3 spans 12 amino acids. For the CDR3, the DNA is TGTGCCAGCAGCCCTAACGCGGTCGGCTACACCTTC. Translated: CASSPNAVGYTF.

The chain is built from TRBV5-5 and TRBJ2-7; 9 nucleotides line up with TRBD1. V lost 2 bases to trimming and J lost 7 bases; unmatched junction nucleotides: 16. The CDR3 length is 17 residues. Germline-derived CDR1 and CDR2 are SGHKS and YYEKEE (reference sequence). This CDR3 is CASSLGDRVTRTWEQYF. The CDR3 DNA is TGTGCCAGCAGCTTAGGGGACAGGGTAACAAGGACCTGGGAGCAGTACTTC.

This chain links TRBV5-1 with TRBJ2-1; 12 bases are a match to TRBD2. V lost 4 bases to trimming and J lost 4 bases; unmatched junction nucleotides: 9. Germline CDR1 SGHRS, CDR2 YFSETQ. CDR3 length: 17 residues. The CDR3 spells CASSPSTSGGVYNEQFF. CDR3 nucleotide sequence: TGCGCCAGCAGCCCGTCGACTAGCGGGGGAGTATACAATGAGCAGTTCTTC. Variable domain in full (rest from reference TRBV5-1 and TRBJ2-1): KAGVTQTPRYLIKTRGQQVTLSCSPISGHRSVSWYQQTPGQGLQFLFEYFSETQRNKGNFPGRFSGRQFSNSRSEMNVSTLELGDSALYLCASSPSTSGGVYNEQFFGPGTRLTVL.

V usage is TRBV5-4 and J usage is TRBJ2-7, with 10 nucleotides matching TRBD1. This CDR3 is built from 14 residues. Germline CDR1 is SGHNT and CDR2 is YYREEE (reference sequence). Trimming cost V 9 bases and J 2 bases; bases outside gene matches: 8. CDR3 amino acids: CANGPGQGAYEQYF. The CDR3 nucleotides are TGTGCCAACGGACCAGGACAGGGGGCCTACGAGCAGTACTTC.

This clone occurred once. The rearrangement links TRBV3-1 (or the pseudogene TRBV3-2) to TRBJ2-1; 7 bases are shared with TRBD1. V shed 4 bases and J 5 bases; nucleotides not matched to a gene: 5. The CDR3 consists of 14 residues. Per germline, CDR1 LGHDT and CDR2 YNNKEL (reference sequence). The CDR3 DNA sequence: TGTGCCAGCAGCCCATTTACAGGGGACAATGAGCAGTTCTTC. Translating it yields CASSPFTGDNEQFF.

This clone was seen only once. The genes are TRBV6-1 and TRBJ2-1; 7 bases align to TRBD1. CDR3 length: 14 residues. V trimming: 1 base; J trimming: 8 bases; junction bases outside the gene matches: 5. Germline V gene sequence: CDR1 MNHNS, CDR2 SASEGT. In nucleotides, the CDR3 is TGTGCCAGCAGTGAAGAGACAGGGAACGATGAGCAGTTCTTC. This codes for CASSEETGNDEQFF.